This T cell receptor beta chain derives from a study of cytomegalovirus exposure and HLA in healthy donors. About the study: In an early release, HLA-typed donors contributed 77 million or so unique TCR sequences. Whole-study results and caveats: For TCR beta chains, V- and J-gene trimming was later linked to a missense DCLRE1C variant. CMV serostatus was the sole immune exposure data available.

Worth noting for this clone: What it binds is not known.

PCR involved 60 Vbeta and 13 Jbeta primers. Repertoires were generated with immunoSEQ multiplex PCR, while TCRdb's copy carries only in-frame clones and drops some. This sample has about 180,000 clones; about 81% occur once, and the top ten carry approximately 1.5%. With V trimmed by 5 bases and J by 6 bases, 8 bases remained unmatched. The V gene's germline CDR1 is GTSNPN and CDR2 SVGIG (reference sequence). This CDR3 comprises 13 residues. The receptor was derived from a man between 35 and 55 years old in good health and CMV-seronegative. This chain links TRBV30 with TRBJ1-1, with 8 bases that match TRBD1. Material for sequencing was PBMCs. CDR3 loop: CAWSDRAGSEAFF. The CDR3 nucleotides read TGTGCCTGGTCGGACAGGGCCGGATCTGAAGCTTTCTTT.